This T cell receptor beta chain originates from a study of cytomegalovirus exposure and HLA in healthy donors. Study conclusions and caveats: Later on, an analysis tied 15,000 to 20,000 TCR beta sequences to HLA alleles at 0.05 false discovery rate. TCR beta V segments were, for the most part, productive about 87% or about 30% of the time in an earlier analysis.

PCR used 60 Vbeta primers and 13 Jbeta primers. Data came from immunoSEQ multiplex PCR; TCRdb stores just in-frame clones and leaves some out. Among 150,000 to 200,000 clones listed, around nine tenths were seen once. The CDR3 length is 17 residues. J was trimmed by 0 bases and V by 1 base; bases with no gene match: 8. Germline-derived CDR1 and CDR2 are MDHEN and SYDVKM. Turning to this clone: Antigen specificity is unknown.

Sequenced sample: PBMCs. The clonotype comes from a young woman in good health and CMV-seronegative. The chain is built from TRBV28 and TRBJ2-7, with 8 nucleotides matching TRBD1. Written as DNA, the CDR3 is TGTGCCAGCAGTTTATTCGGCATGGGACAGGACTCCTACGAGCAGTACTTC. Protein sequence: CASSLFGMGQDSYEQYF.